This T cell receptor beta chain stems from a study of T cell responses to AZD1222 COVID-19 vaccine. On this clone: What it binds is not known.

Second doses that came at about 4 or about 12 weeks were put together. Study-level points and caveats: Regions 160-218 and 743-854 dominated among vaccine-associated CD4 TCRs spanning spike. Only 5 or 6 individuals given AZD1222 were seropositive at baseline.

Profiling relied on immunoSEQ multiplex PCR, and the TCRdb table lists in-frame clones only, not all of them. The sample lists 160,000 or so clones, roughly 90% seen once, with around 4.4% in the top ten. The starting material was peripheral blood, obtained 28 days after the second AZD1222 dose. The origin of this receptor is an adult who received the AZD1222 COVID-19 vaccine.

The CDR3 here is CASRGNSNQPQHF. In nucleotides, the CDR3 is TGTGCCAGCAGGGGAAATAGCAATCAGCCCCAGCATTTT. This sequence joins TRBV6-5 and TRBJ1-5; D remains ambiguous. The V and J ends lost 6 bases and 0 bases respectively, with 6 bases between them. Germline CDR1 and CDR2: MNHEY and SVGAGI. This CDR3 spans 13 amino acids.